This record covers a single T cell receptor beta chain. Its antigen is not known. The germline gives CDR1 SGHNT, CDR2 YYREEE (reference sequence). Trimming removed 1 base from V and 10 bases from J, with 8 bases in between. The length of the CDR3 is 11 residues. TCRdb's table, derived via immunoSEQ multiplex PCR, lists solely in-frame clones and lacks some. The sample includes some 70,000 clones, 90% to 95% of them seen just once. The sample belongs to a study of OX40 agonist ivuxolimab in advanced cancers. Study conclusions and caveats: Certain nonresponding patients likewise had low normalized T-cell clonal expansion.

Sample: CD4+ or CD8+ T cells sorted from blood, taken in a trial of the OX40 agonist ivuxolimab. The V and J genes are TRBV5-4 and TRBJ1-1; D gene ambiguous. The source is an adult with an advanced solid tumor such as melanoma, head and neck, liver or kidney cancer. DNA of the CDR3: TGTGCCAGCAGCTTGAACAGCGTAGCTTTCTTT. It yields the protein CASSLNSVAFF.